The next 29 T cell receptor beta chains were all read from a single sample in a study. TCRdb independently ran MiXCR on the RT-PCR reads; one entry per CDR3 protein. The sample has about 700,000 distinct CDR3 sequences; 13% to 15% are singletons. The sample taken for sequencing was memory CD4+ T cells from blood. These receptors all stem from a female donor in good health, serving as a healthy control.

The chain combines TRBV7-2 with TRBJ1-4, with D possibly being TRBD1 (5 bases). V gave up 4 bases and J gave up 8 bases, with 14 bases separating them. The CDR3 has 14 amino acids. In germline, CDR1 is SGHTA, CDR2 FQGNSA. CDR3 residues: CASSSTLGGEKLFF. The DNA of the CDR3 is TGTGCCAGCAGCTCCACCCTTGGGGGGGAAAAACTGTTTTTT.

Ten or more counts support this clonotype. The chain carries TRBV10-3 and TRBJ2-2, with 9 positions matching TRBD2. This CDR3 is built from 16 residues. V was pared by 4 bases and J by 2 bases, with 5 bases of the junction left unmatched. Germline CDR1 and CDR2: ENHRY and SYGVKD. The CDR3 nucleotides are TGTGCCATCAGTGGAGGTCTAGCGGGAAACACCGGGGAGCTGTTTTTT. Its protein product is CAISGGLAGNTGELFF.

The chain combines TRBV20-1 with TRBJ1-2; TRBD1 might be the D (6 bases). This CDR3 is built from 13 residues. Trimming cost V 7 bases and J 4 bases, with 16 bases left between them. Germline CDR1 and CDR2: DFQATT and SNEGSKA (reference sequence). In nucleotides, the CDR3 is TGCAGTGTCCAAACGGGGGGCGGCTATGGCTACACCTTC. Translation: CSVQTGGGYGYTF.

This clonotype showed up just a few times. This sequence joins TRBV6-2 or TRBV6-3 and TRBJ1-1, with D unclear. This CDR3 has 15 residues. V was trimmed by 4 bases and J by 4 bases, leaving 16 bases between them. In germline, CDR1 is MNHEY, CDR2 SVGEGT. CDR3 DNA sequence: TGTGCCAGCAGTTTTGGACCGACCCCGACCACTGAAGCTTTCTTT. Its translation: CASSFGPTPTTEAFF.

The sample holds many counts of this clonotype. The V and J genes are TRBV29-1 and TRBJ2-6; D is ambiguous. The germline CDR1 and CDR2 sequences are SQVTM and ANQGSEA. The CDR3 consists of 14 residues. V lost 7 bases, J lost 1 base, and 11 bases lay in between. The CDR3 nucleotides read TGCAGCGCCCTGCTCAGATCTGGGGCCAACGTCCTGACTTTC. This translates into CSALLRSGANVLTF.

Many counts were recorded for this clonotype. In nucleotides, the CDR3 is TGTGCCACCCGAAGGGGGGACGGCGAGCACTACGAGCAGTACTTC. Protein sequence: CATRRGDGEHYEQYF. The rearrangement joins TRBV6-2 or TRBV6-3 to TRBJ2-7; possibly TRBD1 or TRBD2 for D (6 bases each). Germline loops: CDR1 MNHEY, CDR2 SVGEGT. With 10 bases removed from V and 3 bases from J, the gap between germline ends came to 22 bases. This CDR3 is 15 amino acids long.

This clonotype was recorded a few times. The chain combines TRBV5-6 with TRBJ2-5; TRBD1 aligns across 10 bases. CDR1 SGHDT and CDR2 YYEEEE come from the germline V gene. The trim removed 3 bases at V and 4 bases at J, leaving 9 bases unmatched. This CDR3 has 16 amino acids. CDR3 DNA: TGTGCCAGCAGCTGGGGGACGGGACAGGGGTCAGAGACCCAGTACTTC. Translation gives CASSWGTGQGSETQYF.

The J gene is TRBJ2-5, the V gene TRBV6-1; 8 positions agree with TRBD1. Germline lookup yields CDR1 MNHNS and CDR2 SASEGT. The CDR3 is made up of 11 amino acids. V shed 8 bases and J 4 bases; nucleotides not matched to a gene: 0. CDR3 sequence: CASGTGETQYF. For the CDR3, the DNA is TGTGCCAGCGGGACAGGAGAGACCCAGTACTTC.

This clonotype has only a few counts. The CDR3 bases are TGTGCCAGCAGCCCGAGGACAGATTACAATGAGCAGTTCTTC. Its protein product is CASSPRTDYNEQFF. This chain links TRBV3-1 with TRBJ2-1, with D maybe TRBD1 (6 bases). Trimming removed 4 bases from V and 4 bases from J, with 11 bases in between. Germline CDR1 and CDR2: LGHDT and YNNKEL (reference sequence). This CDR3 region has 14 residues.

The chain is built from TRBV7-2 and TRBJ2-2; the D is unclear. From germline, CDR1 is SGHTA and CDR2 FQGNSA. CDR3 length equals 15 residues. The V gene lost 1 base and the J gene lost 6 bases, with 12 bases spanning the gap. The CDR3 is CASSLEALASGELFF. As DNA, the CDR3 is TGTGCCAGCAGCTTAGAGGCCTTAGCATCCGGGGAGCTGTTTTTT.

This CDR3 is CASAPTGPSNEKLFF. CDR3 nucleotides: TGCGCCAGCGCTCCCACAGGGCCCTCTAATGAAAAACTGTTTTTT. The rearrangement joins TRBV5-1 to TRBJ1-4; D is possibly TRBD1 (6 bases). This CDR3 contains 15 residues. V dropped 7 bases and J dropped 3 bases, with 16 bases sitting between them. Germline V CDR1 and CDR2: SGHRS, YFSETQ.

The V gene is TRBV5-1, the J gene TRBJ1-3, with 9 bases aligning to TRBD1. CDR3 size: 17 residues. With V trimmed by 4 bases and J by 3 bases, 11 bases remained unmatched. In germline, CDR1 is SGHRS, CDR2 YFSETQ. The CDR3, as DNA: TGCGCCAGCAGCCCGGGACAGGGAAGAGGAGTTGGAAACACCATATATTTT. It codes for CASSPGQGRGVGNTIYF.

The V and J genes are TRBV5-4 and TRBJ2-3, with D perhaps TRBD1 (6 bases). The CDR3 runs to 16 residues. The germline V and J ends were trimmed by 4 bases and 1 base, with 16 bases remaining between them. Germline CDR1 SGHNT, CDR2 YYREEE (reference sequence). The CDR3 DNA reads TGTGCCAGCAGCGAACCGCTGGGGGCTGGCACAGATACGCAGTATTTT. It translates to CASSEPLGAGTDTQYF. The full variable domain, rest sourced from reference TRBV5-4 and TRBJ2-3, is ETGVTQSPTHLIKTRGQQVTLRCSSQSGHNTVSWYQQALGQGPQFIFQYYREEENGRGNFPPRFSGLQFPNYSSELNVNALELDDSALYLCASSEPLGAGTDTQYFGPGTRLTVL.

This clonotype has a handful of counts. The chain has TRBV28 and TRBJ2-1; the D gene is possibly TRBD2 (5 bases). CDR1 is MDHEN and CDR2 is SYDVKM in the germline V gene. The CDR3 is 16 amino acids. Trimming stripped 6 bases from V and 3 bases from J, with 18 bases between. The CDR3 protein is CASRSPAGGHYNEQFF. The CDR3 DNA reads TGTGCCAGCAGGTCCCCCGCGGGTGGTCACTACAATGAGCAGTTCTTC.

The genes are TRBV18 and TRBJ1-4; tentatively, D is TRBD1 (5 bases). The CDR3 is made up of 14 amino acids. The V gene lost 3 bases and the J gene lost 1 base, with 6 bases spanning the gap. Per germline, CDR1 KGHSH and CDR2 LQKENI. CDR3 DNA sequence: TGTGCCAGCTCACCTGACAGAACTAATGAAAAACTGTTTTTT. Translation gives CASSPDRTNEKLFF. Full variable domain (remainder filled in from reference TRBV18 and TRBJ1-4): NAGVMQNPRHLVRRRGQEARLRCSPMKGHSHVYWYRQLPEEGLKFMVYLQKENIIDESGMPKERFSAEFPKEGPSILRIQQVVRGDSAAYFCASSPDRTNEKLFFGSGTQLSVL.

This chain links TRBV29-1 with TRBJ1-4; 7 bases align to TRBD1. The J segment lost 0 bases and the V segment lost 6 bases, leaving 13 bases of the junction unmatched. The CDR3 totals 17 residues. Germline-derived CDR1 and CDR2 are SQVTM and ANQGSEA. The CDR3 bases are TGCAGCGTCGGGACAGCGGGACCAGGATCAACTAATGAAAAACTGTTTTTT. Protein sequence: CSVGTAGPGSTNEKLFF.

This clonotype has at least ten counts. The rearrangement links TRBV7-8 to TRBJ1-4, with 7 nucleotides matching TRBD1. Trimming cost V 8 bases and J 5 bases; bases outside gene matches: 11. CDR3 size: 15 residues. The V gene's germline CDR1 is SGHVS and CDR2 FQNEAQ. CDR3 protein: CASATQQGSNEKLFF. For the CDR3, the DNA is TGTGCCAGCGCCACCCAACAGGGGTCAAATGAAAAACTGTTTTTT.

There are a few counts of this clonotype. This sequence joins TRBV12-3 or TRBV12-4 and TRBJ2-7; D gene uncertain. The CDR3 runs to 13 residues. The ends were cut back, 6 bases at V and 4 bases at J, with 13 bases in the middle. For the CDR3, the DNA is TGTGCCAGCAGACCCATGGACGGATACGAGCAGTACTTC. It is translated as CASRPMDGYEQYF.

The V call is TRBV9, the J call TRBJ1-1; 7 bases are a match to TRBD1. The CDR3 length is 14 residues. The junction had 5 bases not matched to a gene; V was cut back by 3 bases and J by 3 bases. The germline V gene encodes CDR1 SGDLS and CDR2 YYNGEE. CDR3 sequence: CASSAQQGYTEAFF. The CDR3 DNA reads as TGTGCCAGCAGCGCTCAACAGGGGTACACTGAAGCTTTCTTT. Combining the CDR3 with reference TRBV9 and TRBJ1-1 gives the whole variable domain DSGVTQTPKHLITATGQRVTLRCSPRSGDLSVYWYQQSLDQGLQFLIQYYNGEERAKGNILERFSAQQFPDLHSELNLSSLELGDSALYFCASSAQQGYTEAFFGQGTRLTVV.

This clonotype has only a few counts. The genes are TRBV20-1 and TRBJ2-3, with 11 bases aligning to TRBD2. Trimming took 0 bases from V and 6 from J; bases not matched to a gene: 17. The CDR3 totals 19 residues. Looked up from germline, CDR1 is DFQATT and CDR2 is SNEGSKA (reference sequence). CDR3 coding DNA: TGCAGTGCTAGAGATGGGTTGTTTACTAGCGGGAGTGGAGTGGATACGCAGTATTTT. Its translation is CSARDGLFTSGSGVDTQYF.

Remarks on this clonotype: This may stem from a read error, because a much larger clone lies one nucleotide away. The rearrangement joins TRBV12-3 or TRBV12-4 to TRBJ1-2; D gene unclear. This CDR3 comprises 13 residues. V was shortened by 3 bases and J by 3 bases, with 8 bases between the two germline ends. The CDR3 spells CASSFNGDYGYTF. In nucleotides, the CDR3 is TGTGCCAGCAGTTTCAACGGCGACTATGGCTACACCTTC.

The chain couples TRBV9 to TRBJ1-4, with no clear D. Per the germline V gene, CDR1 is SGDLS and CDR2 is YYNGEE. Between the trimmed V and J ends, which lost 2 bases and 5 bases, there was a span of 10 bases. The CDR3 is 14 amino acids. CDR3 residues: CASSVAGANEKLFF. The CDR3 region has the DNA TGTGCCAGCAGCGTGGCGGGAGCGAATGAAAAACTGTTTTTT.

Ten or more counts support this clonotype. The chain recombines TRBV5-1 with TRBJ2-2, with 11 bases fitting TRBD2. With V trimmed by 3 bases and J by 2 bases, 3 bases remained unmatched. This CDR3 is 16 amino acids long. Germline V gene sequence: CDR1 SGHRS, CDR2 YFSETQ. The CDR3 loop reads CASSSGLAGNTGELFF. CDR3 coding DNA: TGCGCCAGCAGCTCCGGACTAGCGGGTAACACCGGGGAGCTGTTTTTT.

This clonotype was seen repeatedly, ten times or more. The chain employs TRBV24-1 and TRBJ2-1; TRBD1 matches at 12 bases. The junction had 7 bases not matched to a gene; V was cut back by 3 bases and J by 8 bases. Germline V gene lookup returns CDR1 KGHDR and CDR2 SFDVKD. The CDR3 runs 16 residues. CDR3 sequence: CATSDPGTGGLDEQFF. The DNA of the CDR3 is TGTGCCACCAGTGATCCCGGGACAGGGGGCCTGGATGAGCAGTTCTTC.

This clonotype came up a few times. The chain uses TRBV7-2 and TRBJ2-3, with TRBD2 as a possible D gene (6 bases). Looked up from germline, CDR1 is SGHTA and CDR2 is FQGNSA. CDR3 length: 14 residues. V lost 5 bases and J lost 6, with 15 bases in between. For the CDR3, the DNA is TGTGCCAGCAGCCTTGGGGCAGGGAGGGATACGCAGTATTTT. Protein sequence: CASSLGAGRDTQYF.

This clonotype has more than one count but fewer than ten. This chain uses TRBV5-1 with TRBJ1-2, with 7 positions matching TRBD1. In germline, CDR1 is SGHRS, CDR2 YFSETQ. CDR3 length: 14 amino acids. J lost 1 base, V lost 6 bases, and 6 bases had no gene match. The CDR3 sequence is CASTLGQINYGYTF. The CDR3 DNA reads TGCGCCAGCACTCTGGGACAGATTAACTATGGCTACACCTTC.

The chain joins TRBV2 to TRBJ2-1; the match to TRBD2 covers 14 bases. The CDR3 sequence is 16 residues long. Germline assignment: CDR1 SNHLY and CDR2 FYNNEI. Trimming took 4 bases from V and 4 from J; bases not matched to a gene: 3. The chain's CDR3 is CASSAGLAGVYNEQFF. The CDR3 nucleotides read TGTGCCAGCAGTGCGGGACTAGCGGGAGTTTACAATGAGCAGTTCTTC.

This clonotype was seen a few times. The rearrangement uses TRBV6-2 or TRBV6-3 and TRBJ2-3; D is unclear. V was trimmed by 7 bases and J by 1 base, leaving 9 bases between them. The CDR3 has 13 amino acids. CDR1 and CDR2 from the germline V gene are MNHEY and SVGEGT. The CDR3 reads CASTLSGTDTQYF. The CDR3 DNA is TGTGCCAGCACCCTCAGTGGCACAGATACGCAGTATTTT.

The sample holds many counts of this clonotype. The rearrangement joins TRBV9 to TRBJ1-2, with 9 nucleotides matching TRBD1. Germline V gives CDR1 SGDLS, CDR2 YYNGEE. After removal of 4 bases from V and 7 bases from J, the junction contained 11 bases not matched to a gene. The CDR3 sequence is 15 residues long. The DNA for the CDR3 is TGTGCCAGCAGCCTCTTCGATACAGGGGGCTCTGGCTACACCTTC. It is translated as CASSLFDTGGSGYTF.